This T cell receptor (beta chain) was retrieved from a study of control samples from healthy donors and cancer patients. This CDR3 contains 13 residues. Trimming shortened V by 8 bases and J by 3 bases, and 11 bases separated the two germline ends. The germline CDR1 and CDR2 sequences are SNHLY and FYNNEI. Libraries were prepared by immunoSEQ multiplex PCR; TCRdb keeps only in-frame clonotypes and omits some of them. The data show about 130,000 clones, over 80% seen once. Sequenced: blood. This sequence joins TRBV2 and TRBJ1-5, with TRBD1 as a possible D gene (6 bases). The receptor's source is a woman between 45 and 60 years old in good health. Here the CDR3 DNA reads TGTGCCAGCGGGGGGGACACCAATCAGCCCCAGCATTTT. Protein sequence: CASGGDTNQPQHF.